The rows below give T cell receptor beta chains drawn from one sample of a study of response to subunit inactivated influenza vaccine. TCRdb itself ran the RT-PCR reads through MiXCR, one entry per CDR3 protein. This table holds fewer than 800,000 distinct CDR3 sequences, about 15% found once. Sequencing used PBMCs from blood, obtained 11 to 12 days after vaccination. The receptors originated from a man aged 50 to 60 who received an inactivated influenza vaccine. Each CDR3 is given with its conserved first and last residue. The D gene is left open where the match is weak. Where a row states a size, it is once, few, many or the class of an expanded clone; other rows omit it.

TGTGCCAGCAGTCATCTGAGGCAGGGGGAAGCTTTCTTT	CASSHLRQGEAFF	.	few	TRBJ1-1	TRBV12-3/TRBV12-4
TGTGCCAGCAGTGAAGTGGGGGAGTATCAGCCCCAGCATTTT	CASSEVGEYQPQHF	.	.	TRBJ1-5	TRBV2
TGTGCCAGCAGCAGAGGACTAGCGGAAGAGACCCAGTACTTC	CASSRGLAEETQYF	TRBD2	.	TRBJ2-5	TRBV7-2
TGTGCCAGCAGTCGCGGACAGGCTTCTAACTATGGCTACACCTTC	CASSRGQASNYGYTF	TRBD1	.	TRBJ1-2	TRBV12-3/TRBV12-4
TGTGCCAGCAGTTTACGAAACAGTTTCGGGGAGCTGTATTTT	CASSLRNSFGELYF	.	.	TRBJ2-2	TRBV12-3/TRBV12-4
TGCAGTGCTAGAGTAAAAGGGGGCGCCTACGAGCAGTACTTC	CSARVKGGAYEQYF	TRBD1	few	TRBJ2-7	TRBV20-1
TGCAGCGTTGAAAGGACCGCTCGAGAGACCCAGTACTTC	CSVERTARETQYF	.	.	TRBJ2-5	TRBV29-1
TGTGCCAGCAGTCGGACCACCTACGAGCAGTACTTC	CASSRTTYEQYF	.	few	TRBJ2-7	TRBV2
TGTGCCACCAGTCCCAACGCGGGACACACAGATACGCAGTATTTT	CATSPNAGHTDTQYF	.	.	TRBJ2-3	TRBV11-2
TGTGCCAGCAGCTTCATCTTAGGAGCCCCCACTGAAGCTTTCTTT	CASSFILGAPTEAFF	.	few	TRBJ1-1	TRBV7-8
TGTGCCAGCAGCTTGGAAATAGGAACCTACAATGAGCAGTTCTTC	CASSLEIGTYNEQFF	.	.	TRBJ2-1	TRBV5-5
TGTGCCAGCAGCTCCTCTGCTGAGCAGTTCTTC	CASSSSAEQFF	.	few	TRBJ2-1	TRBV11-3
TGTGCCAGCAGCGTAGATGCCCCCGGCAGGTCCTATGGCTACACCTTC	CASSVDAPGRSYGYTF	.	.	TRBJ1-2	TRBV9
TGTGCCAGCAGAACCGCGGGGGGGCAGGGAGATACGCAGTATTTT	CASRTAGGQGDTQYF	TRBD2	few	TRBJ2-3	TRBV7-2
TGTGCCACCAGTGATTTGGCAGGGGATACCGGGGAGCTGTTTTTT	CATSDLAGDTGELFF	.	few	TRBJ2-2	TRBV24-1
TGTGCCAGCAGTTTCCGGGGGGCAGCAACCGGGGAGCTGTTTTTT	CASSFRGAATGELFF	.	few	TRBJ2-2	TRBV12-3/TRBV12-4